These T cell receptor beta chains were read from a single sample in a study of blood T cell repertoires in COVID-19. The protocol was immunoSEQ multiplex PCR, while the TCRdb copy is restricted to in-frame clones and leaves out a portion. The profile shows approximately 470,000 clones, about 90% of them singletons. The source material was PBMCs or T cells enriched from blood (not recorded which). The receptors originated from a woman aged 18-35 years who had recovered from COVID-19. The CDR3 runs from the conserved cysteine through the conserved F or W. D genes are given only for firm matches. Size values are once, few and many counts, or a class for expanded clones, and some rows have none.

D gene: TRBD1
CDR3 length: 15
V gene: TRBV11-3
J gene: TRBJ2-1
clone size: -
CDR3 protein: CASSSDRGVYNEQFF
CDR3 DNA: TGTGCCAGCAGCTCAGACAGGGGTGTTTACAATGAGCAGTTCTTC

D gene: TRBD1
CDR3 length: 16
V gene: TRBV18
J gene: TRBJ1-6
clone size: -
CDR3 protein: CASSPTGQGLGIGLHF
CDR3 DNA: TGTGCCAGCTCACCAACGGGACAGGGTTTGGGAATAGGCCTCCACTTT

D gene: -
CDR3 length: 10
V gene: TRBV20-1
J gene: TRBJ2-1
clone size: once
CDR3 protein: CSAGGNEQFF
CDR3 DNA: TGCAGTGCCGGAGGGAATGAGCAGTTCTTC

D gene: TRBD1
CDR3 length: 13
V gene: TRBV5-8
J gene: TRBJ1-3
clone size: -
CDR3 protein: CATNDRVGNTIYF
CDR3 DNA: TGTGCCACAAACGACAGGGTCGGAAACACCATATATTTT

D gene: TRBD2
CDR3 length: 15
V gene: TRBV9
J gene: TRBJ2-3
clone size: -
CDR3 protein: CASNPSGESTDTQYF
CDR3 DNA: TGTGCCAGCAACCCAAGCGGGGAGAGCACAGATACGCAGTATTTT

D gene: -
CDR3 length: 12
V gene: TRBV18
J gene: TRBJ2-5
clone size: few
CDR3 protein: CASSGLQETQYF
CDR3 DNA: TGTGCCAGCTCGGGGCTTCAAGAGACCCAGTACTTC

D gene: TRBD2
CDR3 length: 18
V gene: TRBV6-2/TRBV6-3
J gene: TRBJ2-1
clone size: -
CDR3 protein: CASSLTTSSGGERNEQFF
CDR3 DNA: TGTGCCAGCAGCCTCACTACCTCTAGCGGGGGGGAGAGGAATGAGCAGTTCTTC

D gene: -
CDR3 length: 14
V gene: TRBV11-2
J gene: TRBJ2-7
clone size: -
CDR3 protein: CASSLNTQTYEQYF
CDR3 DNA: TGTGCCAGCAGCTTAAACACACAGACCTACGAGCAGTACTTC

D gene: -
CDR3 length: 12
V gene: TRBV12-5
J gene: TRBJ2-1
clone size: -
CDR3 protein: CASNLWGHEQFF
CDR3 DNA: TGTGCTAGCAACCTTTGGGGCCATGAGCAGTTCTTC

D gene: -
CDR3 length: 15
V gene: TRBV6-1
J gene: TRBJ1-4
clone size: -
CDR3 protein: CASSEPGDVAEKLFF
CDR3 DNA: TGTGCCAGCAGTGAACCAGGGGATGTAGCTGAAAAACTGTTTTTT

D gene: -
CDR3 length: 16
V gene: TRBV9
J gene: TRBJ1-2
clone size: -
CDR3 protein: CASSAHPTGEEYGYTF
CDR3 DNA: TGTGCCAGCAGCGCCCACCCGACAGGAGAAGAGTATGGCTACACCTTC

D gene: TRBD2
CDR3 length: 15
V gene: TRBV5-6
J gene: TRBJ2-5
clone size: -
CDR3 protein: CASSLTSGGAETQYF
CDR3 DNA: TGTGCCAGCAGCCTGACTAGCGGGGGGGCGGAGACCCAGTACTTC

D gene: -
CDR3 length: 15
V gene: TRBV28
J gene: TRBJ1-2
clone size: -
CDR3 protein: CASSPIQGEKAGYTF
CDR3 DNA: TGTGCCAGCAGCCCGATACAGGGAGAAAAGGCTGGCTACACCTTC

D gene: TRBD2
CDR3 length: 15
V gene: TRBV14
J gene: TRBJ2-1
clone size: -
CDR3 protein: CASSQFSGGQREQFF
CDR3 DNA: TGTGCCAGCAGCCAATTTAGCGGGGGCCAGCGGGAGCAGTTCTTC

D gene: TRBD1
CDR3 length: 14
V gene: TRBV19
J gene: TRBJ1-1
clone size: -
CDR3 protein: CASRWGQGDTEAFF
CDR3 DNA: TGTGCCAGTAGATGGGGACAGGGGGACACTGAAGCTTTCTTT

D gene: -
CDR3 length: 14
V gene: TRBV19
J gene: TRBJ1-6
clone size: -
CDR3 protein: CASSPHPQGSPLHF
CDR3 DNA: TGTGCCAGTAGTCCCCACCCACAGGGATCACCCCTCCACTTT

D gene: TRBD1
CDR3 length: 14
V gene: TRBV7-9
J gene: TRBJ1-2
clone size: few
CDR3 protein: CASSSGQLFYGYTF
CDR3 DNA: TGTGCCAGCAGCTCGGGACAGCTTTTCTATGGCTACACCTTC

D gene: -
CDR3 length: 17
V gene: TRBV10-3
J gene: TRBJ2-3
clone size: -
CDR3 protein: CAISEGLEGKATDTQYF
CDR3 DNA: TGTGCCATCAGTGAAGGTCTGGAGGGGAAGGCGACAGATACGCAGTATTTT

D gene: -
CDR3 length: 13
V gene: TRBV10-3
J gene: TRBJ1-1
clone size: -
CDR3 protein: CAISPQIDTEAFF
CDR3 DNA: TGTGCCATCAGTCCACAGATAGACACTGAAGCTTTCTTT

D gene: -
CDR3 length: 14
V gene: TRBV9
J gene: TRBJ1-2
clone size: -
CDR3 protein: CASSVAGTTDGYTF
CDR3 DNA: TGTGCCAGCAGCGTAGCGGGGACAACCGATGGCTACACCTTC

D gene: -
CDR3 length: 15
V gene: TRBV28
J gene: TRBJ1-1
clone size: -
CDR3 protein: CASSSREVMNTEAFF
CDR3 DNA: TGTGCCAGCAGTTCCAGGGAAGTGATGAACACTGAAGCTTTCTTT

D gene: -
CDR3 length: 16
V gene: TRBV6-1
J gene: TRBJ1-4
clone size: -
CDR3 protein: CASSEALHGSGEKLFF
CDR3 DNA: TGTGCCAGCAGTGAAGCGCTTCATGGGAGTGGTGAAAAACTGTTTTTT

D gene: -
CDR3 length: 15
V gene: TRBV3-1/TRBV3-2
J gene: TRBJ1-5
clone size: -
CDR3 protein: CASSQQGLPAEPQHF
CDR3 DNA: TGTGCCAGCAGCCAACAGGGGCTCCCAGCGGAGCCCCAGCATTTT

D gene: TRBD1
CDR3 length: 13
V gene: TRBV7-9
J gene: TRBJ1-2
clone size: -
CDR3 protein: CASSFGTGGGYTF
CDR3 DNA: TGTGCCAGCAGCTTTGGAACAGGGGGTGGCTACACCTTC

D gene: -
CDR3 length: 12
V gene: TRBV5-1
J gene: TRBJ2-7
clone size: -
CDR3 protein: CASSPNYYEQYF
CDR3 DNA: TGCGCCAGCAGCCCCAACTATTACGAGCAGTACTTC

D gene: -
CDR3 length: 17
V gene: TRBV9
J gene: TRBJ1-6
clone size: -
CDR3 protein: CASSANREGLSNSPLHF
CDR3 DNA: TGTGCCAGCAGCGCCAACAGGGAGGGCTTGAGCAATTCACCCCTCCACTTT

D gene: -
CDR3 length: 16
V gene: TRBV7-8
J gene: TRBJ1-3
clone size: -
CDR3 protein: CASSLGRIGSGNTIYF
CDR3 DNA: TGTGCCAGCAGCTTGGGGAGGATAGGCTCTGGAAACACCATATATTTT

D gene: -
CDR3 length: 9
V gene: TRBV20-1
J gene: TRBJ1-2
clone size: few
CDR3 protein: CSASPSYTF
CDR3 DNA: TGCAGTGCTAGCCCCAGCTACACCTTC

D gene: -
CDR3 length: 15
V gene: TRBV9
J gene: TRBJ1-5
clone size: many
CDR3 protein: CASSVQGFYDQPQHF
CDR3 DNA: TGTGCCAGCAGCGTTCAGGGTTTTTATGATCAGCCCCAGCATTTT

D gene: -
CDR3 length: 19
V gene: TRBV5-1
J gene: TRBJ1-2
clone size: -
CDR3 protein: CASSLFGGSIAYSLWGYTF
CDR3 DNA: TGCGCCAGCAGCTTGTTCGGGGGATCCATCGCCTATTCGCTATGGGGCTACACCTTC

D gene: TRBD1
CDR3 length: 14
V gene: TRBV6-5
J gene: TRBJ1-2
clone size: -
CDR3 protein: CASSYSTGGYGYTF
CDR3 DNA: TGTGCCAGCAGTTACTCGACAGGGGGCTATGGCTACACCTTC

D gene: -
CDR3 length: 17
V gene: TRBV7-9
J gene: TRBJ2-3
clone size: -
CDR3 protein: CASSPSGVVRRVGTQYF
CDR3 DNA: TGTGCCAGCAGCCCTTCGGGAGTCGTGCGGAGGGTGGGTACGCAGTATTTT

D gene: TRBD1
CDR3 length: 14
V gene: TRBV7-3
J gene: TRBJ2-3
clone size: -
CDR3 protein: CASSHGTGIDTQYF
CDR3 DNA: TGTGCCAGCAGCCATGGGACAGGGATAGATACGCAGTATTTT

D gene: TRBD1
CDR3 length: 14
V gene: TRBV2
J gene: TRBJ1-2
clone size: -
CDR3 protein: CASSATGGLSGYTF
CDR3 DNA: TGTGCCAGCAGTGCTACAGGGGGGTTAAGTGGCTACACCTTC

D gene: -
CDR3 length: 13
V gene: TRBV5-1
J gene: TRBJ2-3
clone size: -
CDR3 protein: CASKGGAADTQYF
CDR3 DNA: TGCGCGAGCAAAGGGGGGGCGGCAGATACGCAGTATTTT

D gene: TRBD1
CDR3 length: 15
V gene: TRBV24-1
J gene: TRBJ2-5
clone size: -
CDR3 protein: CATSDPGTGGETQYF
CDR3 DNA: TGTGCCACCAGTGATCCCGGGACAGGGGGCGAGACCCAGTACTTC

D gene: -
CDR3 length: 15
V gene: TRBV30
J gene: TRBJ2-6
clone size: once
CDR3 protein: CAWSVYVSGANVLTF
CDR3 DNA: TGTGCCTGGAGTGTGTATGTCTCTGGGGCCAACGTCCTGACTTTC

D gene: -
CDR3 length: 15
V gene: TRBV28
J gene: TRBJ2-1
clone size: -
CDR3 protein: CASSSPGLMSNEQFF
CDR3 DNA: TGTGCCAGCAGTTCCCCGGGACTGATGAGCAATGAGCAGTTCTTC

D gene: -
CDR3 length: 16
V gene: TRBV3-1/TRBV3-2
J gene: TRBJ1-2
clone size: -
CDR3 protein: CASSPAGLTFNYGYTF
CDR3 DNA: TGTGCCAGCAGCCCTGCAGGCCTCACCTTTAACTATGGCTACACCTTC

D gene: -
CDR3 length: 14
V gene: TRBV3-1/TRBV3-2
J gene: TRBJ1-2
clone size: -
CDR3 protein: CASSQGLSASGYTF
CDR3 DNA: TGTGCCAGCAGCCAAGGACTATCGGCGAGTGGCTACACCTTC

D gene: -
CDR3 length: 16
V gene: TRBV5-8
J gene: TRBJ2-1
clone size: -
CDR3 protein: CASSLVLGGLYNEQFF
CDR3 DNA: TGTGCCAGCAGCTTGGTATTGGGGGGACTTTACAATGAGCAGTTCTTC

D gene: -
CDR3 length: 16
V gene: TRBV19
J gene: TRBJ2-2
clone size: -
CDR3 protein: CASSIPLQGNTGELFF
CDR3 DNA: TGTGCCAGTAGTATACCCCTACAGGGAAACACCGGGGAGCTGTTTTTT

D gene: TRBD1
CDR3 length: 16
V gene: TRBV2
J gene: TRBJ1-1
clone size: -
CDR3 protein: CASSEEDRGLNTEAFF
CDR3 DNA: TGTGCCAGCAGTGAGGAGGACAGGGGATTGAACACTGAAGCTTTCTTT

D gene: -
CDR3 length: 15
V gene: TRBV2
J gene: TRBJ1-3
clone size: -
CDR3 protein: CASSERGTAGNTIYF
CDR3 DNA: TGTGCCAGCAGTGAAAGGGGGACGGCTGGAAACACCATATATTTT

D gene: TRBD1
CDR3 length: 17
V gene: TRBV5-1
J gene: TRBJ1-1
clone size: -
CDR3 protein: CASTSRTGNDGRTEAFF
CDR3 DNA: TGCGCCAGCACCTCAAGGACAGGGAACGACGGCAGGACTGAAGCTTTCTTT

D gene: TRBD1
CDR3 length: 16
V gene: TRBV30
J gene: TRBJ2-2
clone size: -
CDR3 protein: CAWSATPGQVTGELFF
CDR3 DNA: TGTGCCTGGAGTGCCACTCCGGGACAGGTGACCGGGGAGCTGTTTTTT

D gene: TRBD1
CDR3 length: 16
V gene: TRBV2
J gene: TRBJ1-5
clone size: -
CDR3 protein: CASSERQGGSNQPQHF
CDR3 DNA: TGTGCCAGCAGTGAACGACAGGGGGGTAGCAATCAGCCCCAGCATTTT

D gene: -
CDR3 length: 12
V gene: TRBV13
J gene: TRBJ2-7
clone size: -
CDR3 protein: CASSRSPYEQYF
CDR3 DNA: TGTGCCAGCAGCCGGTCTCCCTACGAGCAGTACTTC

D gene: TRBD1
CDR3 length: 16
V gene: TRBV13
J gene: TRBJ2-1
clone size: -
CDR3 protein: CASSPNGQGLYNEQFF
CDR3 DNA: TGTGCCAGCAGCCCAAATGGACAGGGCCTCTACAATGAGCAGTTCTTC

D gene: -
CDR3 length: 14
V gene: TRBV25-1
J gene: TRBJ1-2
clone size: -
CDR3 protein: CASSQFDNNYGYTF
CDR3 DNA: TGTGCCAGCAGTCAATTTGACAATAACTATGGCTACACCTTC

D gene: TRBD1
CDR3 length: 15
V gene: TRBV9
J gene: TRBJ2-7
clone size: -
CDR3 protein: CASSVGGQGVYEQYF
CDR3 DNA: TGTGCCAGCAGCGTAGGGGGACAGGGGGTATACGAGCAGTACTTC

D gene: -
CDR3 length: 15
V gene: TRBV7-2
J gene: TRBJ2-2
clone size: once
CDR3 protein: CASSVTVGNTGELFF
CDR3 DNA: TGTGCCAGCAGCGTAACGGTCGGGAACACCGGGGAGCTGTTTTTT